The table lists the clone carrying this TCR beta chain with many counts. TCRdb used MiXCR to reprocess the 5' RACE reads, holding one entry per CDR3 protein. The data show around 35,000 distinct CDR3 sequences, approximately 1.4% seen once. This entry belongs to a study of neurological immune-mediated disorders. Germline V gene data show CDR1 as MGHDK and CDR2 as SYGVNS. CDR3 length: 16 residues. V lost 3 bases to trimming and J lost 4 bases; unmatched junction nucleotides: 7. The sequence was obtained from a woman between 25 and 40 years old with multiple sclerosis. The chain links TRBV25-1 to TRBJ2-3; 10 positions agree with TRBD1. What was sequenced was PBMCs. The CDR3 loop reads CASSDPGTGVSDTQYF. The CDR3 coding sequence is TGTGCCAGCAGTGATCCCGGGACAGGGGTGTCAGATACGCAGTATTTT.